This T cell receptor beta chain was retrieved from a study of graft-versus-host responses after intestinal transplantation. In the study overall: Isolated intestinal, liver-intestinal, or multivisceral transplants had been given to the recipients. Anti-thymocyte globulin served as induction for all recipients, who then took tacrolimus and steroids for about 3 years.

Study-wide points: Detection of GvH clones occurred in recipient marrow, and some had their first appearance in ileum or blood. High graft-versus-host to host-versus-graft clonal ratios were found in allografts of patients who had graft-donor T cell macrochimerism.

This clone was seen only a few times. The target antigen is unknown. CDR3 length: 14 amino acids. V lost 5 bases, J lost 4 bases, and 6 bases stayed unmatched. Germline lookup yields CDR1 MNHEY and CDR2 SMNVEV (reference sequence). Using immunoSEQ multiplex PCR, the repertoire was profiled, and TCRdb retains in-frame clones only, with some absent. The sample holds approximately 90,000 clones, about 88% seen once. The V and J genes are TRBV27 and TRBJ2-7; 9 nucleotides line up with TRBD1. Specimen: unstimulated CD4+ T cells sorted from spleen or lymph node cells, collected before transplant. This TCR was recovered from a human donor who was the organ donor for an intestinal transplant. This CDR3 is CASSLGTGRYEQYF. The CDR3 nucleotides are TGTGCCAGCAGTCTAGGGACAGGGAGGTACGAGCAGTACTTC.